The 5 T cell receptor beta chains below all came from one sample that was sequenced in a study of neurological immune-mediated disorders. TCRdb itself ran the 5' RACE reads through MiXCR, one entry per CDR3 protein. The repertoire holds tens of thousands of distinct CDR3 sequences, 12% to 15% seen once, with approximately 7.5% in the top ten. Sequencing was performed on PBMCs. The source is a woman aged 50 to 60 in good health.

This clonotype has at least ten counts. The genes are TRBV27 and TRBJ1-2; D possibly corresponds to TRBD1 (6 bases). Deletions cut 3 bases from V and 1 base from J, with 21 bases between. This CDR3 has 18 amino acids. The V gene's germline CDR1 is MNHEY and CDR2 SMNVEV (reference sequence). The CDR3: CASSFKGQGSTNNYGYTF. CDR3 DNA sequence: TGTGCCAGCAGTTTTAAGGGGCAGGGGAGTACTAATAACTATGGCTACACCTTC.

This clonotype was recorded many times. The chain couples TRBV2 to TRBJ2-3; no clear D gene. This CDR3 has 15 residues. Germline V gene data show CDR1 as SNHLY and CDR2 as FYNNEI. V gave up 3 bases and J gave up 5 bases, with 15 bases separating them. Here the CDR3 DNA reads TGTGCCAGCAGTGATATGAGGACGGGCAAAGATACGCAGTATTTT. Amino acids: CASSDMRTGKDTQYF.

This clonotype was seen ten or more times. The CDR3 nucleotides are TGCGCCAGCAGCTTGGGGGAGGACGGGCAGCCCCAGCATTTT. Translation gives CASSLGEDGQPQHF. The chain joins TRBV5-1 to TRBJ1-5; no clear D. CDR3 length: 14 amino acids. Germline V lookup: CDR1 SGHRS, CDR2 YFSETQ. The V end was cut by 0 bases, the J end by 7 bases, with 11 bases between.

At least ten counts were recorded for this clonotype. The genes are TRBV28 and TRBJ1-2; TRBD1 is a possible D gene (5 bases). V was cut by 10 bases and J by 6 bases, with 18 bases left in between. The CDR3 is made up of 13 amino acids. Germline CDR1 is MDHEN and CDR2 is SYDVKM. CDR3 residues: CATLLVGTHGYTF. The DNA of the CDR3 is TGTGCCACCCTGCTGGTAGGGACTCATGGCTACACCTTC.

This clonotype was counted many times. The chain has TRBV5-1 and TRBJ2-1, with 10 bases lining up with TRBD2. V dropped 1 base and J dropped 2; count of bases not matched to a gene: 3. This CDR3 comprises 16 residues. Germline V lookup: CDR1 SGHRS, CDR2 YFSETQ. As DNA, the CDR3 is TGCGCCAGCAGCTTGACACTAGCGGGGCCCTACAATGAGCAGTTCTTC. This gives the protein CASSLTLAGPYNEQFF.